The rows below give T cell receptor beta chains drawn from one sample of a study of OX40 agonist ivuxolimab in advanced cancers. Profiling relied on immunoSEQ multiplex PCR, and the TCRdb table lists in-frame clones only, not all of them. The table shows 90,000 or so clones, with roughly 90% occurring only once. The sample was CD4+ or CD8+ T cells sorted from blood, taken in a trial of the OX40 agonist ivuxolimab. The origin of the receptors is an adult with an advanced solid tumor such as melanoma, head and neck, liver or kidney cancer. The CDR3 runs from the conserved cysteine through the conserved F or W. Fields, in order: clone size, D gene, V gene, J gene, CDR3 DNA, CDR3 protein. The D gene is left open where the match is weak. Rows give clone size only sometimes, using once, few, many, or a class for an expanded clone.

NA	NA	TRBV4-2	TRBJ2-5	TGTGCCAGCAGCCACCCCGGAGGCATCCAAGAGACCCAGTACTTC	CASSHPGGIQETQYF
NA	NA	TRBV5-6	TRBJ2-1	TGTGCCAGCAGCTTGCAAGGGGGAAACAATGAGCAGTTCTTC	CASSLQGGNNEQFF
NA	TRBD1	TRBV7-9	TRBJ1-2	TGTGCCAGCAGCTGGACAGGGGGAGACTATGGCTACACCTTC	CASSWTGGDYGYTF
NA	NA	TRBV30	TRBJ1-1	TGTGCCTGGAGTTCTCGGGTTGGAGCTTTCTTT	CAWSSRVGAFF
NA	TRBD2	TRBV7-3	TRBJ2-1	TGTGCCAGCAGCTTAACGGTTGGGCTAGCGGGATACAATGAGCAGTTCTTC	CASSLTVGLAGYNEQFF
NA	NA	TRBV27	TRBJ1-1	TGTGCCAGCAGTTTGATAGGAGGGGAGTTTAAAGCTTTCTTT	CASSLIGGEFKAFF
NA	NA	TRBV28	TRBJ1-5	TGTGCCAGCAGCTCACACACAGGGAAAAGTATTCAGCCCCAGCATTTT	CASSSHTGKSIQPQHF
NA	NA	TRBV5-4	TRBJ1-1	TGTGCCAGCGGATCGACCGTCCCGGCCTTTGAAGCTTTCTTT	CASGSTVPAFEAFF
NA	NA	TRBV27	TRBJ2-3	TGTGCTAGCAGGGAGGTAGATACGCAGTATTTT	CASREVDTQYF
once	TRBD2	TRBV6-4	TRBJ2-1	TGTGCCAGCAGTGTAACCGGGACTAACAATGAGCAGTTCTTC	CASSVTGTNNEQFF
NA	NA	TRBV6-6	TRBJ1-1	TGTGCCAGCAGTTCCGACAGTTCTAGCACTGAAGCTTTCTTT	CASSSDSSSTEAFF
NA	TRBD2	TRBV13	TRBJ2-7	TGTGCCAGCAGCTTAGGGGGGGAGGGCCTCTTGGAGCAGTACTTC	CASSLGGEGLLEQYF
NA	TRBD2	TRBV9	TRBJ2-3	TGTGCCAGCAGCGTTAGCGGGGGGGCGACAGATACGCAGTATTTT	CASSVSGGATDTQYF
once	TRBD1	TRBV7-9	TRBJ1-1	TGTGCCAGCAGTTTACCGTGGGAGGAAGGGACAGGGGGGACTGAAGCTTTCTTT	CASSLPWEEGTGGTEAFF
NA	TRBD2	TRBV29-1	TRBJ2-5	TGCAGCGTAGCAGGACTAGCGGGGGGCGAGGAGACCCAGTACTTC	CSVAGLAGGEETQYF
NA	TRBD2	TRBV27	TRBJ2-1	TGTGCCAGCAGTTTAACTAGCGGGGCGCACAATGAGCAGTTCTTC	CASSLTSGAHNEQFF
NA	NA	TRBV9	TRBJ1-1	TGTGCCAGCAGCGTAGTGAGCGCGAACACTGAAGCTTTCTTT	CASSVVSANTEAFF
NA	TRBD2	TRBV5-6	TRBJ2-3	TGTGCCAGCAGCTTGGGACTAGCGGGTACGCAGTATTTT	CASSLGLAGTQYF
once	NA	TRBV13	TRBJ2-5	TGTGCCAGCAGCTTCGAAATAGGAGAGACCCAGTACTTC	CASSFEIGETQYF
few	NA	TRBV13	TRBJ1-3	TGTGCCAGCAGCTCGTACGGATACTCTGGAAACACCATATATTTT	CASSSYGYSGNTIYF
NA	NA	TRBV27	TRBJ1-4	TGTGCCAGCAGTTTATTTTTGGGGGATAAACTGTTTTTT	CASSLFLGDKLFF
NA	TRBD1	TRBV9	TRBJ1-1	TGTGCCAGCAGCGCAGGACAGGGGTGGACTGAAGCTTTCTTT	CASSAGQGWTEAFF
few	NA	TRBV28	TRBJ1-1	TGTGCCAGCAGCCCGATGAACGCTGAAGCTTTCTTT	CASSPMNAEAFF
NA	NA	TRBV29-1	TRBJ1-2	TGCAGCTCAGCGCAGGAGGACGGAGCTAACTATGGCTACACCTTC	CSSAQEDGANYGYTF
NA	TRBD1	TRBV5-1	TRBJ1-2	TGCGCCAGCAGCACATGGACAGGGGGAGTATATGGCTACACCTTC	CASSTWTGGVYGYTF
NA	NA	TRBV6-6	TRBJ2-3	TGTGCCAGCCAGGTCACAGATACGCAGTATTTT	CASQVTDTQYF
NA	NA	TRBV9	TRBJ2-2	TGTGCCAGCAGGGGAGACAGCGGGGAGCTGTTTTTT	CASRGDSGELFF
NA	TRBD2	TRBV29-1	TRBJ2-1	TGCAGCGTTGAAGGACTAGCGGGATACGAGCAGTTCTTC	CSVEGLAGYEQFF
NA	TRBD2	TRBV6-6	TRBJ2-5	TGTGCCAGCAGTAGACTAGCGGGAGAAGAGACCCAGTACTTC	CASSRLAGEETQYF
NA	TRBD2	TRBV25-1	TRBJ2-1	TGTGCCAGCAGTGAATTACTAGCGGGAGATGTGGATGAGCAGTTCTTC	CASSELLAGDVDEQFF
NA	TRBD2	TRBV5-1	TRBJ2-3	TGCGCCAGCAGCCCGGGACTAGCGGGGTATAGCACAGATACGCAGTATTTT	CASSPGLAGYSTDTQYF
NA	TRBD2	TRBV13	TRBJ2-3	TGTGCCAGCAGCTTAGGCGTTAGCGGGACAGATACGCAGTATTTT	CASSLGVSGTDTQYF
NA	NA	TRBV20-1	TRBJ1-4	TGCAGTGCTCCGGCAATGGGGGAACTGTTTTTT	CSAPAMGELFF
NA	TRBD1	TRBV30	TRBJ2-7	TGTGCCTGGACTGACAGGGCCGACGAGCAGTACTTC	CAWTDRADEQYF
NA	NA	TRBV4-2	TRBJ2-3	TGTGCCAGCAGCCTTTTCCACGGGTCACGGGGAGATACGCAGTATTTT	CASSLFHGSRGDTQYF
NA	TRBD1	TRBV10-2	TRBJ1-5	TGCGCCAGCAGCCAAGCGGACAGGGGGTTCCAGCCCCAGCATTTT	CASSQADRGFQPQHF
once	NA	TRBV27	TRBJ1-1	TGTGCCAGCAGTTTGGGGACGGCGAACACTGAAGCTTTCTTT	CASSLGTANTEAFF
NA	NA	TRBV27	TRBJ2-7	TGTGCCAGCGGTTGGGGGGGGGCTTACGAGCAGTACTTC	CASGWGGAYEQYF
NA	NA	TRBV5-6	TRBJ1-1	TGTGCCAGCAGCTTGTCCACTGAAGCTTTCTTT	CASSLSTEAFF
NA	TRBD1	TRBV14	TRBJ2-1	TGTGCCAGCAGAGGGACAGGGTCCAATGAGCAGTTCTTC	CASRGTGSNEQFF
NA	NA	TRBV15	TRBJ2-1	TGTGCCACCAGCAGAGGTAAACAGGGCAGGGAGCAGTTCTTC	CATSRGKQGREQFF
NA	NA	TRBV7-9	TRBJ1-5	TGTGCCAGCAGCTCCCGCGACAGAGATCAGCCCCAGCATTTT	CASSSRDRDQPQHF
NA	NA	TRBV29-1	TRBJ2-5	TGCAGCGTTGAAGGTTTCGGGGAGGAAGAGACCCAGTACTTC	CSVEGFGEEETQYF
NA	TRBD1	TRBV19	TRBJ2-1	TGTGCCTCCCGGACAGGGCTTGAGCAGTTCTTC	CASRTGLEQFF
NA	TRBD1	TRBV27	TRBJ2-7	TGTGCCAGCAGTTTAGGACAGGGAGCCGAGCAGTACTTC	CASSLGQGAEQYF
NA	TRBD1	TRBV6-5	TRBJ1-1	TGTGCCAGCAGGAAGACTGACAGGGGCACTGAAGCTTTCTTT	CASRKTDRGTEAFF
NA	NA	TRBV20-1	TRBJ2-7	TGCAGTGCTAGATGGGAAAACGAGCAGTACTTC	CSARWENEQYF
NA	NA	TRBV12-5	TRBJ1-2	TGTGCTAGTGGTTTCCCTGGCCCGAACTATGGCTACACCTTC	CASGFPGPNYGYTF
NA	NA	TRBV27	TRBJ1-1	TGTGCCAGCAGTTCCGGGAACACTGAAGCTTTCTTT	CASSSGNTEAFF